The clone carrying this TCR beta chain turned up a few times. Its antigen is still unknown. The data derive from a study of beta chain features in type 1 diabetes. Study-level background: Sorted cells, roughly 100,000,000 in number, were examined across all samples.

Germline V gives CDR1 SEHNR, CDR2 FQNEAQ (reference sequence). V was trimmed by 11 bases and J by 2 bases, leaving 7 bases between them. This CDR3 region has 11 residues. Study observations and caveats: Type 1 diabetes patients had fewer VDJ junction insertions and more deletions. Shorter TCRB CDR3s, moderately but significantly so, marked every one of the four CD4+ subsets in Type 1 diabetes patients.

On average, the one heparinised blood draw given by each donor was approximately 100 mL. Stem cell-like memory, regulatory, central memory and naive CD4+ cells were sorted via CD45RO/CCR7/CD25/CD127/CD95/CD27. Expressed TCRB transcripts were sequenced because the isolated RNA had all been reverse transcribed beforehand. Sequencing was performed with immunoSEQ multiplex PCR; in TCRdb, only in-frame clones are kept and a portion is missing. The profile shows a few hundred thousand clones, 24% of them singletons. The specimen sequenced was naive CD4+ T cells from blood. This sequence originates from a woman aged 25 to 39 with type 1 diabetes. V and J are TRBV7-9 and TRBJ2-1, with D possibly being TRBD2 (5 bases). The CDR3 sequence: CAPGTYNEQFF. For the CDR3, the DNA is TGTGCCCCGGGGACCTACAATGAGCAGTTCTTC. Full variable domain (outside the CDR3, taken from reference TRBV7-9 and TRBJ2-1): DTGVSQNPRHKITKRGQNVTFRCDPISEHNRLYWYRQTLGQGPEFLTYFQNEAQLEKSRLLSDRFSAERPKGSFSTLEIQRTEQGDSAMYLCAPGTYNEQFFGPGTRLTVL.